This T cell receptor (beta chain) was identified in a study of blood T cell repertoires in COVID-19. TCRdb's table, derived via immunoSEQ multiplex PCR, lists solely in-frame clones and lacks some. The data show 150,000 to 200,000 clones, 85% to 90% seen once. CDR1 is SGHTA and CDR2 is FQGNSA in the germline V gene. This CDR3 region has 12 residues. Trimming shortened V by 3 bases and J by 10 bases, and 12 bases separated the two germline ends. Sample: peripheral blood. This chain joins TRBV7-2 and TRBJ1-1; D ambiguous. The receptor was derived from a woman in her fifties or sixties with COVID-19, enrolled during active disease. In DNA, the CDR3 is TGTGCCAGCAGCTTCAACCGGGAGAGAGCTTTCTTT. Protein sequence: CASSFNRERAFF. Complete variable domain (other parts from reference TRBV7-2 and TRBJ1-1): GAGVSQSPSNKVTEKGKDVELRCDPISGHTALYWYRQSLGQGLEFLIYFQGNSAPDKSGLPSDRFSAERTGGSVSTLTIQRTQQEDSAVYLCASSFNRERAFFGQGTRLTVV.